This T cell receptor beta chain was profiled in a study of T cell responses to AZD1222 COVID-19 vaccine. Study-level results: No day 14 peak samples; only post-peak repertoires were characterized. The span of vaccine-associated CD4 TCRs extended across spike, with dominance at 160-218 and 743-854. Unmutated variant regions are reportedly the target of nearly half of TCRs that are spike-specific.

The data were produced by immunoSEQ multiplex PCR, yet TCRdb's version contains in-frame clones alone and is incomplete. In the table there are some 74,000 clones, 70% to 90% of which are singletons. Second-dose groups at about 4 or about 12 weeks were pooled. Concerning this clone itself: Its antigen is undetermined.

Looked up from germline, CDR1 is MNHEY and CDR2 is SVGAGI. V was shortened by 6 bases and J by 5 bases, with 19 bases between the two germline ends. The length of the CDR3 is 15 residues. The specimen was peripheral blood, collected 28 days after the second AZD1222 dose. The rearrangement links TRBV6-5 to TRBJ1-1; D is perhaps TRBD1 (6 bases). This clonotype was sampled from an adult who received the AZD1222 COVID-19 vaccine. CDR3 in amino acids: CASSNEGGGGTEAFF. As DNA, the CDR3 is TGTGCCAGCAGCAACGAGGGAGGGGGAGGAACTGAAGCTTTCTTT.